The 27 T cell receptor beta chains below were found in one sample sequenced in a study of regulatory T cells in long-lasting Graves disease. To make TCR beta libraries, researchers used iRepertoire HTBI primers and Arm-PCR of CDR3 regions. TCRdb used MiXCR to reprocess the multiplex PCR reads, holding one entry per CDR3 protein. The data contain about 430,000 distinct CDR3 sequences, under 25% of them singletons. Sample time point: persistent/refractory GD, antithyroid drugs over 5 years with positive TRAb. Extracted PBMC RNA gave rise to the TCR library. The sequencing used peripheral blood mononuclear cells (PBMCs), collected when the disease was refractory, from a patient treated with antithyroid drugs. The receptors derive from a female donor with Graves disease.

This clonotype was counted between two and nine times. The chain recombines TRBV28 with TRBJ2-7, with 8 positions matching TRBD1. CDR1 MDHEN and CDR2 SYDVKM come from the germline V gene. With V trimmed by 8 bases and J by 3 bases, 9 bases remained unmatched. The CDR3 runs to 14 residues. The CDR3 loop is CASGSLGTGYEQYF. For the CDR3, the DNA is TGTGCCAGCGGATCTCTTGGGACAGGCTACGAGCAGTACTTC.

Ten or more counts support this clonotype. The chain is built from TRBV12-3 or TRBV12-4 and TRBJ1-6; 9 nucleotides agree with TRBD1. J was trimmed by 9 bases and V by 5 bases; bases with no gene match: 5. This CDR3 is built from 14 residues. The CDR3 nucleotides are TGTGCCAGCAGTACCCGACAGGGGGGTTCACCCCTCCACTTT. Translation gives CASSTRQGGSPLHF.

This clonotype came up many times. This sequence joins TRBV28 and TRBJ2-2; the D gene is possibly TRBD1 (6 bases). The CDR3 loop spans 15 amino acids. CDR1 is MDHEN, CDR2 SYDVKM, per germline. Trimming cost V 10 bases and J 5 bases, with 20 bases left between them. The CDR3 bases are TGTGCCACCCTTCTTCCGGGACACCTAACCGGGGAGCTGTTTTTT. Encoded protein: CATLLPGHLTGELFF. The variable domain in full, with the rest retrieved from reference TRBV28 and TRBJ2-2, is DVKVTQSSRYLVKRTGEKVFLECVQDMDHENMFWYRQDPGLGLRLIYFSYDVKMKEKGDIPEGYSVSREKKERFSLILESASTNQTSMYLCATLLPGHLTGELFFGEGSRLTVL.

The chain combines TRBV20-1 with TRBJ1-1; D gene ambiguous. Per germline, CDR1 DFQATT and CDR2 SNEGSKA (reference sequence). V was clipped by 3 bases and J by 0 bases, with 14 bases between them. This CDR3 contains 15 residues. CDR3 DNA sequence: TGCAGTGCTAGGACCCTTTGGGGTATGAACACTGAAGCTTTCTTT. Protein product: CSARTLWGMNTEAFF.

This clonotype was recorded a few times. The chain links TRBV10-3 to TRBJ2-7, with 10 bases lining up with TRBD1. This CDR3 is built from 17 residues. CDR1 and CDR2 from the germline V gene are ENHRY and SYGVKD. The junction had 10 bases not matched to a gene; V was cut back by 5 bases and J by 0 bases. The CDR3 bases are TGTGCCATCAGTAGGGGGGACAGGGGCCAGAGCTCCTACGAGCAGTACTTC. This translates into CAISRGDRGQSSYEQYF.

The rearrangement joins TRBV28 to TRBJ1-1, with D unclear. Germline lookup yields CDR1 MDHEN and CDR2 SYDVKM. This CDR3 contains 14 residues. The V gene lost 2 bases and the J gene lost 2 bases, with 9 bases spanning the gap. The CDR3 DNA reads TGTGCCAGCAGTTTAGGGGTCCTTAACACTGAAGCTTTCTTT. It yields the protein CASSLGVLNTEAFF. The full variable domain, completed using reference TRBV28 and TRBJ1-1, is DVKVTQSSRYLVKRTGEKVFLECVQDMDHENMFWYRQDPGLGLRLIYFSYDVKMKEKGDIPEGYSVSREKKERFSLILESASTNQTSMYLCASSLGVLNTEAFFGQGTRLTVV.

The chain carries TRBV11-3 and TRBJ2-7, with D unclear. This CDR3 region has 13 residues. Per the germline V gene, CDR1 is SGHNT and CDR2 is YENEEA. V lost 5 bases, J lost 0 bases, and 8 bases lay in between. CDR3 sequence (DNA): TGTGCCAGCAGCGTGACTCCCTCCTACGAGCAGTACTTC. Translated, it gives CASSVTPSYEQYF.

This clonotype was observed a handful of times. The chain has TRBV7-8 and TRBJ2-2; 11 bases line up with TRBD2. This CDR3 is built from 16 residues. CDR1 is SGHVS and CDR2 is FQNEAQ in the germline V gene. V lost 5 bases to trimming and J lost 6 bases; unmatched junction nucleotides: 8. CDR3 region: CASSPFPLAGAGELFF. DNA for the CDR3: TGTGCCAGCAGCCCGTTCCCACTAGCGGGGGCCGGGGAGCTGTTTTTT.

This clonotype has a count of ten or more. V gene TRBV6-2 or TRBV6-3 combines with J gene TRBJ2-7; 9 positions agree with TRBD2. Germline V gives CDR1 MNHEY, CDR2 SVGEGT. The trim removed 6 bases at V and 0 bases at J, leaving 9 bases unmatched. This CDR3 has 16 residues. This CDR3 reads CASSVQSGGTSYEQYF. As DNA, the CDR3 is TGTGCCAGCAGCGTCCAAAGCGGGGGGACCTCCTACGAGCAGTACTTC.

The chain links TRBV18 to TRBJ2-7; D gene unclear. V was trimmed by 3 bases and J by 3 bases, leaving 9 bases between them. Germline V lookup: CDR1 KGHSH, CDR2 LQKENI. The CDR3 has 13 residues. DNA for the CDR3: TGTGCCAGCTCACCGCCTATCTTCTACGAGCAGTACTTC. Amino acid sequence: CASSPPIFYEQYF.

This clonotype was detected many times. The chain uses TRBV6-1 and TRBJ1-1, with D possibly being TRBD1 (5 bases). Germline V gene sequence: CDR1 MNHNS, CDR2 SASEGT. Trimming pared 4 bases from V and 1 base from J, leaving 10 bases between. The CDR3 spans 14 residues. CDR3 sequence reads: CASSVPQGNTEAFF. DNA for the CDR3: TGTGCCAGCAGTGTCCCCCAGGGGAACACTGAAGCTTTCTTT.

This CDR3 reads CASSDGSGPSYEQYF. The CDR3 DNA reads as TGTGCCAGCAGCGACGGTTCTGGGCCTTCCTACGAGCAGTACTTC. The gene calls are TRBV9 and TRBJ2-7; the D is unclear. Germline values: CDR1 SGDLS, CDR2 YYNGEE. There are 15 residues in the CDR3. Trimming shortened V by 3 bases and J by 1 base, and 14 bases separated the two germline ends. Drawing the rest from reference TRBV9 and TRBJ2-7, the complete variable domain is DSGVTQTPKHLITATGQRVTLRCSPRSGDLSVYWYQQSLDQGLQFLIQYYNGEERAKGNILERFSAQQFPDLHSELNLSSLELGDSALYFCASSDGSGPSYEQYFGPGTRLTVT.

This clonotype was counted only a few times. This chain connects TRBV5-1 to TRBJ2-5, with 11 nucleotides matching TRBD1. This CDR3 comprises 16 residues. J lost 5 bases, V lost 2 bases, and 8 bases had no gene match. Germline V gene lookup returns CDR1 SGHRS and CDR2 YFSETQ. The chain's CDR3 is CASSFWTGGVGETQYF. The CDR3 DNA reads TGCGCCAGCAGCTTTTGGACAGGGGGCGTGGGGGAGACCCAGTACTTC.

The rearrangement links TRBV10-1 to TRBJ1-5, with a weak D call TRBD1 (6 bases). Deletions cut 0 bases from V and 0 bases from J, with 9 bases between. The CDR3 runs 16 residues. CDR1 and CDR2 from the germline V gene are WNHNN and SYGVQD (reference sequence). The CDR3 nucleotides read TGCGCCAGCAGTGAGTCGTGGACAGATAGCAATCAGCCCCAGCATTTT. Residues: CASSESWTDSNQPQHF.

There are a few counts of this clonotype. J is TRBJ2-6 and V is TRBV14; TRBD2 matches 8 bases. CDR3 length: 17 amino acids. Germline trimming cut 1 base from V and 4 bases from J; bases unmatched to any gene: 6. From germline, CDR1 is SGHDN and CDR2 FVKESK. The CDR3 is CASSQVSGRAGANVLTF. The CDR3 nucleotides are TGTGCCAGCAGCCAAGTAAGCGGGAGAGCAGGGGCCAACGTCCTGACTTTC.

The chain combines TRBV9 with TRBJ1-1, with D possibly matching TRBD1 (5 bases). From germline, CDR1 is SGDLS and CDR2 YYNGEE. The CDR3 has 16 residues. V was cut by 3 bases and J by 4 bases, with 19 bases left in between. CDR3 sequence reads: CASSAPGIEGFTEAFF. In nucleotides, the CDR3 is TGTGCCAGCAGCGCACCAGGGATCGAGGGATTCACTGAAGCTTTCTTT. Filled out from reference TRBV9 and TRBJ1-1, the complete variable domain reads DSGVTQTPKHLITATGQRVTLRCSPRSGDLSVYWYQQSLDQGLQFLIQYYNGEERAKGNILERFSAQQFPDLHSELNLSSLELGDSALYFCASSAPGIEGFTEAFFGQGTRLTVV.

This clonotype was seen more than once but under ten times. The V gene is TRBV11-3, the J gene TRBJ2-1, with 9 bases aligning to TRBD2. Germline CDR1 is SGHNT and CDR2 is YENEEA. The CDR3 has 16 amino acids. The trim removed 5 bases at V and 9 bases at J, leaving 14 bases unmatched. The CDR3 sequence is CASSPSSVAGVAEQFF. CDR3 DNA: TGTGCCAGCAGCCCCTCCAGTGTAGCGGGAGTAGCTGAGCAGTTCTTC.

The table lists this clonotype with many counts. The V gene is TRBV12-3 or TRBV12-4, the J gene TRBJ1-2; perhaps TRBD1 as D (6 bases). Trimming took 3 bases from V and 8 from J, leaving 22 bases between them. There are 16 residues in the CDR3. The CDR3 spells CASSFQGLGSPRGYTF. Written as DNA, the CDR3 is TGTGCCAGCAGTTTCCAGGGGCTGGGCTCGCCCCGGGGCTACACCTTC.

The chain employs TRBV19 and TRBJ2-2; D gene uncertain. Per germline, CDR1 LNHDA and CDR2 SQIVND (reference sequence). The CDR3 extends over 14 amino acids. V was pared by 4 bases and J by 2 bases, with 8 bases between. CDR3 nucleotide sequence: TGTGCCAGTAGTACGTACAGAAACACCGGGGAGCTGTTTTTT. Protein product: CASSTYRNTGELFF.

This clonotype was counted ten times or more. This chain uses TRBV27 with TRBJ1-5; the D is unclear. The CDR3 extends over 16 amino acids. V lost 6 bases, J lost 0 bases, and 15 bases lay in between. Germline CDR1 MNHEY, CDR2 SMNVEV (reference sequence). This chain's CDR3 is CASSPVLFSSNQPQHF. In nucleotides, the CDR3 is TGTGCCAGCAGCCCTGTTTTGTTTTCTAGCAATCAGCCCCAGCATTTT.

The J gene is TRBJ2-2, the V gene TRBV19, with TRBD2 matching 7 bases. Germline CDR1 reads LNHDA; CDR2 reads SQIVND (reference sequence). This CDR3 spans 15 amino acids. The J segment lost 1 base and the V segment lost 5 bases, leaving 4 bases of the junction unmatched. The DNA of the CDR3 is TGTGCCAGTAGTCTCGGGAGGAGGAACACCGGGGAGCTGTTTTTT. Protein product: CASSLGRRNTGELFF.

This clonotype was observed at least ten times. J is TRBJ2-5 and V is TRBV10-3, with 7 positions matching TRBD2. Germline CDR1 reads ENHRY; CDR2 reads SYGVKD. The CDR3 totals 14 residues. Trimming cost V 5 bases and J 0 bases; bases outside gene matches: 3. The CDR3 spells CAISYLADQETQYF. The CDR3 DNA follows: TGTGCCATCAGTTACCTAGCGGACCAAGAGACCCAGTACTTC.

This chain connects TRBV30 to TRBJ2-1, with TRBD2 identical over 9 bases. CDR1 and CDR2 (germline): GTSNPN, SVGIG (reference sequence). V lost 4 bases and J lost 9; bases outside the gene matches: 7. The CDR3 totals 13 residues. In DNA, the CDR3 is TGTGCCTGGAAGGCGGGAGGGCCAAGTGAGCAGTTCTTC. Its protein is CAWKAGGPSEQFF.

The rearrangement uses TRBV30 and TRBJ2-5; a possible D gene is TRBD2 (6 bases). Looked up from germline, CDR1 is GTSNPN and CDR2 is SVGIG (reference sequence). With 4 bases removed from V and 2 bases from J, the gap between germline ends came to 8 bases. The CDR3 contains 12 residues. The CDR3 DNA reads TGTGCCTGGAACGCGGGACAAGAGACCCAGTACTTC. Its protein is CAWNAGQETQYF.

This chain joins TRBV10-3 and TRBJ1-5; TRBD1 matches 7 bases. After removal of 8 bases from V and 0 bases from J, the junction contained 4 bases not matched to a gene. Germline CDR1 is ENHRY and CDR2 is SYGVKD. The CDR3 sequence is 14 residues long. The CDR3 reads CAIGTDYSNQPQHF. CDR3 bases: TGTGCCATCGGGACAGACTATAGCAATCAGCCCCAGCATTTT.

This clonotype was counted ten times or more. In nucleotides, the CDR3 is TGTGCCAGCAGCTTCAGGCCTCCGGGACAGGGAACTAACTATGGCTACACCTTC. It is translated as CASSFRPPGQGTNYGYTF. The rearrangement links TRBV7-6 to TRBJ1-2; 9 positions match TRBD1. Germline CDR1 and CDR2: SGHVS and FNYEAQ. V lost 3 bases to trimming and J lost 0 bases; unmatched junction nucleotides: 11. The CDR3 runs to 18 residues.

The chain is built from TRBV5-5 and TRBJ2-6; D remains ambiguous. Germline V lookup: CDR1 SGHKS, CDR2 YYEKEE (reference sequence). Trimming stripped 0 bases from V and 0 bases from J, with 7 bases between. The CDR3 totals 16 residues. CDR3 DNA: TGTGCCAGCAGCTTGGCAGCAATCTCTGGGGCCAACGTCCTGACTTTC. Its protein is CASSLAAISGANVLTF.